These 21 T cell receptor beta chains came from one sample sequenced in a study of glioma-infiltrating T cells after dendritic cell vaccination. Sequencing was performed with immunoSEQ multiplex PCR; in TCRdb, only in-frame clones are kept and a portion is missing. The sample has 90,000 to 100,000 clones; about 79% are singletons. This specimen consisted of blood, obtained before dendritic cell vaccination. The receptor source for this set is a human donor with glioblastoma.

This clone appeared a few times. The J gene is TRBJ2-3, the V gene TRBV5-6, with TRBD2 identical over 7 bases. The CDR3 runs 15 residues. V shed 1 base and J 6 bases; nucleotides not matched to a gene: 8. Germline CDR1 is SGHDT and CDR2 is YYEEEE. CDR3 in DNA: TGTGCCAGCAGCTTGTGGACGGGAGGCTTGGATACGCAGTATTTT. Protein: CASSLWTGGLDTQYF.

CDR3 region: CASSPTGSSGSGPGEQYF. Written as DNA, the CDR3 is TGCGCCAGCAGCCCGACGGGGAGTAGCGGGAGTGGTCCGGGCGAGCAGTACTTC. V and J are TRBV4-1 and TRBJ2-7; 9 nucleotides align to TRBD2. Germline CDR1 and CDR2: MGHRA and YSYEKL. The CDR3 length is 18 residues. Trimming removed 4 bases from V and 6 bases from J; junction bases left unmatched: 19.

The chain is built from TRBV20-1 and TRBJ1-1; 7 nucleotides align to TRBD1. From germline, CDR1 is DFQATT and CDR2 SNEGSKA (reference sequence). The CDR3 is 11 residues long. V lost 7 bases, J lost 11 bases, and 10 bases stayed unmatched. The CDR3 DNA is TGCAGTGTCCCGGACAGGCCCTTGGCTTTCTTT. The encoded protein is CSVPDRPLAFF.

This chain joins TRBV7-2 and TRBJ1-3, with D unclear. V was cut by 3 bases and J by 7 bases, with 7 bases left in between. The CDR3 totals 12 residues. Looked up from germline, CDR1 is SGHTA and CDR2 is FQGNSA. CDR3 sequence (DNA): TGTGCCAGCAGCTTGGGGAGCAACACCATATATTTT. The encoded protein is CASSLGSNTIYF.

The V gene is TRBV6-5, the J gene TRBJ1-3; 7 nucleotides align to TRBD1. CDR1 MNHEY and CDR2 SVGAGI come from the germline V gene. The V gene end was trimmed by 6 bases and the J gene end by 0 bases; junction bases not matched to a gene: 5. This CDR3 has 15 residues. The CDR3 region has the DNA TGTGCCAGCAGACGCACAGGGGACTCTGGAAACACCATATATTTT. Translating it yields CASRRTGDSGNTIYF.

This clone was counted at least ten times. V and J are TRBV2 and TRBJ1-5, with D maybe TRBD1 (6 bases). Trimming pared 6 bases from V and 6 bases from J, leaving 15 bases between. The CDR3 length is 14 residues. From germline, CDR1 is SNHLY and CDR2 FYNNEI. CDR3 region: CASRQGSGGQPQHF. For the CDR3, the DNA is TGTGCCAGCAGACAGGGCTCCGGTGGTCAGCCCCAGCATTTT.

For this clone: Within the sample, other DNA sequences also encode this same CDR3. This chain connects TRBV4-1 to TRBJ2-3; a possible D gene is TRBD1 (6 bases). CDR3 size: 16 residues. V lost 0 bases, J lost 1 base, and 11 bases lay in between. CDR1 and CDR2 (germline): MGHRA, YSYEKL. The DNA for the CDR3 is TGCGCCAGCAGCCAAGACAGGGGAAGCGGCACAGATACGCAGTATTTT. Its protein product is CASSQDRGSGTDTQYF.

The rearrangement joins TRBV15 to TRBJ2-1; 8 bases match TRBD2. The V segment lost 1 base and the J segment 2 bases; nucleotides outside the gene matches: 4. The germline gives CDR1 LNHNV, CDR2 YYDKDF (reference sequence). This CDR3 spans 16 amino acids. The DNA for the CDR3 is TGTGCCACCAGCAGAGGGGTAGCGGGGACCTACAATGAGCAGTTCTTC. It codes for CATSRGVAGTYNEQFF.

The chain recombines TRBV5-1 with TRBJ1-1, with a possible D match to TRBD1 (5 bases). CDR3 length: 14 residues. Germline values: CDR1 SGHRS, CDR2 YFSETQ. V lost 5 bases to trimming and J lost 5 bases, with 16 bases between them. CDR3 sequence reads: CASSPGAGRTEAFF. DNA of the CDR3: TGCGCCAGCAGTCCCGGGGCGGGGAGAACTGAAGCTTTCTTT.

J is TRBJ1-3 and V is TRBV18; tentatively, D is TRBD1 (5 bases). CDR1 and CDR2 (germline): KGHSH, LQKENI. Trimming pared 2 bases from V and 0 bases from J, leaving 11 bases between. The CDR3 has 16 residues. The CDR3 sequence is CASSPTGGFSGNTIYF. Here the CDR3 DNA reads TGTGCCAGCTCACCAACGGGGGGGTTCTCTGGAAACACCATATATTTT.

This clone occurred once. The chain is built from TRBV7-9 and TRBJ2-1; perhaps TRBD2 as D (5 bases). The CDR3 covers 14 residues. V lost 3 bases and J 6 bases, leaving 12 bases between the germline ends. Germline lookup yields CDR1 SEHNR and CDR2 FQNEAQ (reference sequence). Here the CDR3 DNA reads TGTGCCAGCAGCTTCATAGAGGGTGGCAATGAGCAGTTCTTC. Residues: CASSFIEGGNEQFF.

This chain uses TRBV18 with TRBJ2-1; 12 bases fit TRBD1. Germline V gene lookup returns CDR1 KGHSH and CDR2 LQKENI. J gave up 10 bases and V 2 bases, and 3 bases lay outside the gene matches. The CDR3 is 14 residues long. The CDR3 loop reads CASSPRDRGPEQFF. CDR3 sequence (DNA): TGTGCCAGCTCACCAAGGGACAGGGGGCCAGAGCAGTTCTTC. The full variable domain, in which reference TRBV18 and TRBJ2-1 provide the parts outside the CDR3, is NAGVMQNPRHLVRRRGQEARLRCSPMKGHSHVYWYRQLPEEGLKFMVYLQKENIIDESGMPKERFSAEFPKEGPSILRIQQVVRGDSAAYFCASSPRDRGPEQFFGPGTRLTVL.

V and J are TRBV7-9 and TRBJ2-1; D perhaps matches TRBD2 (5 bases). V was clipped by 2 bases and J by 6 bases, with 14 bases between them. This CDR3 has 15 residues. CDR1 SEHNR and CDR2 FQNEAQ come from the germline V gene (reference sequence). CDR3 nucleotides: TGTGCCAGCAGCTTACGAGGATACGAGGGCAATGAGCAGTTCTTC. Its translation: CASSLRGYEGNEQFF.

This clone occurred once. V is TRBV10-3 and J is TRBJ2-7; 7 bases match TRBD1. This CDR3 is 13 amino acids long. Trimming removed 4 bases from V and 3 bases from J; junction bases left unmatched: 3. CDR1 is ENHRY, CDR2 SYGVKD, per germline. The CDR3 protein is CAISAGTDYEQYF. Written as DNA, the CDR3 is TGTGCCATCAGTGCCGGGACAGACTACGAGCAGTACTTC.

The CDR3 DNA reads as TGTGCCAGCAGGGACAGCGCTGGCTATGGCTACACCTTC. It codes for CASRDSAGYGYTF. This sequence joins TRBV2 and TRBJ1-2, with a tentative D call TRBD1 (6 bases). Germline CDR1 SNHLY, CDR2 FYNNEI. CDR3 length: 13 amino acids. The V and J ends lost 6 bases and 4 bases respectively, with 12 bases between them.

The chain combines TRBV4-2 with TRBJ2-7, with TRBD1 as a possible D gene (5 bases). Germline values: CDR1 LGHNA, CDR2 YNFKEQ. This CDR3 has 14 amino acids. Trimming shortened V by 1 base and J by 6 bases, and 13 bases separated the two germline ends. In nucleotides, the CDR3 is TGTGCCAGCAGCCAAGCTAGGGGTTCGCGCGAGCAGTACTTC. It yields the protein CASSQARGSREQYF.

Only one count was recorded for this clone. The chain combines TRBV6-6 with TRBJ1-1; 7 positions agree with TRBD1. V was clipped by 2 bases and J by 4 bases; unmatched bases: 4. The germline gives CDR1 MNHNY, CDR2 SVGAGI (reference sequence). The CDR3 sequence is 14 residues long. CDR3 amino acids: CASSYPGGITEAFF. The CDR3, as DNA: TGTGCCAGCAGTTACCCAGGGGGTATCACTGAAGCTTTCTTT.

The chain recombines TRBV2 with TRBJ2-2; 12 bases agree with TRBD2. Germline trimming cut 5 bases from V and 5 bases from J; bases unmatched to any gene: 3. The germline V gene has CDR1 SNHLY and CDR2 FYNNEI. There are 15 residues in the CDR3. The CDR3 DNA follows: TGTGCCAGCAGTCTAGCGGGGGGGCGTACCGGGGAGCTGTTTTTT. Protein sequence: CASSLAGGRTGELFF.

J is TRBJ2-7 and V is TRBV27; the D gene is possibly TRBD2 (6 bases). V lost 4 bases and J 5 bases, leaving 9 bases between the germline ends. This CDR3 has 12 amino acids. Germline loops: CDR1 MNHEY, CDR2 SMNVEV (reference sequence). This CDR3 reads CASSWTGDEQYF. The CDR3 region has the DNA TGTGCCAGCAGTTGGACGGGAGACGAGCAGTACTTC.

V usage is TRBV18 and J usage is TRBJ2-3, with a possible D match to TRBD2 (7 bases). This CDR3 has 17 amino acids. CDR1 KGHSH and CDR2 LQKENI come from the germline V gene. Deletions cut 1 base from V and 0 bases from J, with 14 bases between. The CDR3 nucleotides read TGTGCCAGCTCACCACAGGGGGGTAGCGGGAGCACAGATACGCAGTATTTT. The encoded protein is CASSPQGGSGSTDTQYF.

In its sample, this clone was seen a few times. The gene calls are TRBV7-3 and TRBJ2-3, with 13 bases matching TRBD2. The germline gives CDR1 SGHTA, CDR2 FQGTGA. There are 16 residues in the CDR3. The V segment lost 4 bases and the J segment 6 bases; nucleotides outside the gene matches: 7. The CDR3 DNA is TGTGCCAGCAGCTCGACTAGCGGGGGGTATGGGGATACGCAGTATTTT. This encodes CASSSTSGGYGDTQYF.